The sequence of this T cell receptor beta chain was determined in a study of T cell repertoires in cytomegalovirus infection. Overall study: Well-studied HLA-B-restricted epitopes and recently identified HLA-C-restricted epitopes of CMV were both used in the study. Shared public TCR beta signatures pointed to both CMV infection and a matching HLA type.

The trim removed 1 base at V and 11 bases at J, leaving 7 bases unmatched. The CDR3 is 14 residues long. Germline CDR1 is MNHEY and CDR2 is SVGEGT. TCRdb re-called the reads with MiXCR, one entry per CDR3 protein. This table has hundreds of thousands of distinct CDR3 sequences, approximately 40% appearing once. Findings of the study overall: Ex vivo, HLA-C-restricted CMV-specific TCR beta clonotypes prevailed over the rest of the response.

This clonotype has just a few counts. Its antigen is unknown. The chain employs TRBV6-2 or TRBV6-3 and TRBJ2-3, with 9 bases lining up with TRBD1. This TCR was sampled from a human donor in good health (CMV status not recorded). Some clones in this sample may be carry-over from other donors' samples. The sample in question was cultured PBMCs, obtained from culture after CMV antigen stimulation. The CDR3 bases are TGTGCCAGCAGTTACTGGGACAGGGCCAAGGGGCAGTATTTT. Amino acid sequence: CASSYWDRAKGQYF.